One and the same sample provided the 14 T cell receptor beta chains below, sequenced in a study of immune characterization of retroperitoneal liposarcoma. TCRdb processed the PCR reads anew with MiXCR; each CDR3 protein has one entry. The data show 7,000 to 8,500 distinct CDR3 sequences, about two fifths seen once. The sample taken for sequencing was tumor tissue. These receptors all stem from a male donor with retroperitoneal liposarcoma.

J is TRBJ2-1 and V is TRBV6-1, with TRBD1 matching 9 bases. Germline CDR1 MNHNS, CDR2 SASEGT. The CDR3 totals 16 residues. V lost 0 bases and J lost 8; bases outside the gene matches: 8. The chain's CDR3 is CASSEAWDRAWDEQFF. The CDR3 DNA follows: TGTGCCAGCAGTGAAGCTTGGGACAGGGCTTGGGATGAGCAGTTCTTC.

As DNA, the CDR3 is TGTGCCAGCAGTTACGGGACAGGGATACAAGAGACCCAGTTCTTC. Its protein product is CASSYGTGIQETQFF. The rearrangement links TRBV6-6 to TRBJ2-1, with 9 bases identical to TRBD1. The CDR3 runs 15 residues. Germline CDR1 MNHNY, CDR2 SVGAGI (reference sequence). V was pared by 2 bases and J by 13 bases, with 12 bases of the junction left unmatched.

The J gene is TRBJ2-5, the V gene TRBV6-5; D not resolved. The CDR3 has 12 residues. Trimming removed 0 bases at V and 4 bases at J, with 3 bases between. Germline V lookup: CDR1 MNHEY, CDR2 SVGAGI. CDR3 in DNA: TGTGCCAGCAGTTACTCTAGAGAGACCCAGTACTTC. It specifies CASSYSRETQYF.

The chain employs TRBV4-1 and TRBJ2-5; D remains unclear. The DNA end lines up better with TRBJ2-1; the J call may be wrong. CDR1 and CDR2 (germline): MGHRA, YSYEKL. CDR3 size: 14 residues. CDR3 residues: CASSRGPSRNEQFF. The CDR3 DNA is TGCGCCAGCAGCCGTGGGCCCTCCCGGAATGAGCAGTTCTTC.

The J gene is TRBJ1-3, the V gene TRBV6-1; TRBD1 might be the D (5 bases). This CDR3 is 15 amino acids long. Trimming stripped 6 bases from V and 0 bases from J, with 12 bases between. Germline V gene data show CDR1 as MNHNS and CDR2 as SASEGT. The CDR3 sequence: CASRSAGFSGNTIYF. In DNA form, the CDR3 reads TGTGCCAGCAGATCTGCAGGGTTCTCTGGAAACACCATATATTTT.

This clonotype is judged medium-sized. V gene TRBV6-1 combines with J gene TRBJ2-3; 13 nucleotides match TRBD2. Trimming took 6 bases from V and 4 from J; bases not matched to a gene: 1. From germline, CDR1 is MNHNS and CDR2 SASEGT. The CDR3 is 14 residues long. The CDR3 sequence is CASRLAGGPDTQYF. For the CDR3, the DNA is TGTGCCAGCAGACTAGCGGGAGGGCCAGATACGCAGTATTTT.

The genes are TRBV6-6 and TRBJ1-6; 10 nucleotides agree with TRBD1. The CDR3 extends over 15 amino acids. CDR1 and CDR2 from the germline V gene are MNHNY and SVGAGI (reference sequence). Trimming took 2 bases from V and 10 from J; bases not matched to a gene: 5. The CDR3 protein is CASSYGGTGESPLHF. CDR3 sequence (DNA): TGTGCCAGCAGTTACGGCGGGACAGGGGAATCACCCCTCCACTTT.

DNA for the CDR3: TGCGCCAGCACTCCAGGGGGGGCCGACACCGGGGAGCTGTTTTTT. It is translated as CASTPGGADTGELFF. The chain combines TRBV10-2 with TRBJ2-2, with D tentatively TRBD1 or TRBD2 (7 bases each). Per germline, CDR1 WSHSY and CDR2 SAAADI. The CDR3 length is 15 residues. Trimming removed 7 bases from V and 3 bases from J, with 15 bases in between.

The CDR3 is CASIDPGTGQGFEGNSPLHF. The DNA of the CDR3 is TGCGCCAGCATTGACCCAGGGACAGGGCAGGGCTTCGAGGGAAATTCACCCCTCCACTTT. The V call is TRBV10-1, the J call TRBJ1-6, with TRBD1 identical over 9 bases. Trimming took 7 bases from V and 7 from J; bases not matched to a gene: 23. CDR1 and CDR2 (germline): WNHNN, SYGVQD (reference sequence). CDR3 length: 20 residues.

This chain joins TRBV7-3 and TRBJ2-1; TRBD1 or TRBD2 may be the D gene (5 bases each). Germline V gene lookup returns CDR1 SGHTA and CDR2 FQGTGA. With 5 bases removed from V and 8 bases from J, the gap between germline ends came to 19 bases. CDR3 size: 15 residues. Here the CDR3 reads CASSPGPIKGHEQFF. CDR3 bases: TGTGCCAGCAGCCCGGGACCGATTAAGGGACATGAGCAGTTCTTC. The whole variable domain, remainder taken from reference TRBV7-3 and TRBJ2-1, is GAGVSQTPSNKVTEKGKYVELRCDPISGHTALYWYRQSLGQGPEFLIYFQGTGAADDSGLPNDRFFAVRPEGSVSTLKIQRTERGDSAVYLCASSPGPIKGHEQFFGPGTRLTVL.

This clonotype was picked up a small number of times. The chain links TRBV27 to TRBJ2-4, with 8 nucleotides matching TRBD1. J was trimmed by 13 bases and V by 6 bases; bases with no gene match: 17. CDR1 MNHEY and CDR2 SMNVEV come from the germline V gene (reference sequence). This CDR3 region has 15 residues. The DNA of the CDR3 is TGTGCCAGCAGCCTCGGGACAGGCATATCGAATGAGCAGTACTTC. It codes for CASSLGTGISNEQYF.

In its sample, this clonotype was seen a few times. The CDR3 loop is CASSERGRNSPLHF. For the CDR3, the DNA is TGTGCCAGCAGTGAACGGGGGCGGAATTCACCCCTCCACTTT. V gene TRBV6-1 combines with J gene TRBJ1-6; a possible D gene is TRBD1 (6 bases). Trimming stripped 2 bases from V and 7 bases from J, with 9 bases between. CDR1 and CDR2 from the germline V gene are MNHNS and SASEGT. The length of the CDR3 is 14 residues.

The V gene is TRBV27, the J gene TRBJ2-1; 13 positions agree with TRBD2. The J call could be wrong; TRBJ2-5 is a better fit for the DNA end. The CDR3 contains 17 residues. CDR1 and CDR2 (germline): MNHEY, SMNVEV (reference sequence). In DNA, the CDR3 is TGTGCCAGCAGCCCCCCGTCCGGGACTAGCGGGATGGAGACCCAGTACTTC. As protein: CASSPPSGTSGMETQYF.

This clonotype was found a few times. The chain is built from TRBV6-1 and TRBJ2-1; TRBD1 aligns across 12 bases. The tail of the sequence fits TRBJ2-7 better, so the J call may be wrong. The CDR3 length is 15 residues. Germline CDR1 reads MNHNS; CDR2 reads SASEGT. The CDR3 DNA follows: TGTGCCAGCAGCATACCGGGACAGGGGGCTGACGAGCAGTACTTC. Translated: CASSIPGQGADEQYF.